This TCR beta chain was captured in a study of CD8+ T cells in alopecia areata. Extracted from the samples, RNA was reverse transcribed into cDNA to serve as the sequencing template. Sequenced by immunoSEQ multiplex PCR; TCRdb stores in-frame clones only, minus some. The profile covers over 150,000 clones, with roughly 64% appearing a single time and about 5.1% taken by the ten largest. The CDR3 sequence is 15 residues long. V lost 0 bases, J lost 5 bases, and 3 bases stayed unmatched. Germline CDR1 SGDLS, CDR2 YYNGEE. Findings of the study overall: Among the top 100, expanded CD8+ clones were significantly decreased by tofacitinib, as was scalp clonality.

A note on this clone: Its antigen is as yet unknown.

The treatment was: oral pan-JAK inhibitor, 5-10 mg twice daily. V usage is TRBV9 and J usage is TRBJ2-1; 9 bases line up with TRBD2. The specimen was CD4+ T cells sorted from blood, collected at week 24, from a patient treated with tofacitinib. This receptor was identified in a human donor with alopecia areata. The CDR3 coding sequence is TGTGCCAGCAGCGTAGTCGCTAGCGGGAACAATGAGCAGTTCTTC. It translates to CASSVVASGNNEQFF.